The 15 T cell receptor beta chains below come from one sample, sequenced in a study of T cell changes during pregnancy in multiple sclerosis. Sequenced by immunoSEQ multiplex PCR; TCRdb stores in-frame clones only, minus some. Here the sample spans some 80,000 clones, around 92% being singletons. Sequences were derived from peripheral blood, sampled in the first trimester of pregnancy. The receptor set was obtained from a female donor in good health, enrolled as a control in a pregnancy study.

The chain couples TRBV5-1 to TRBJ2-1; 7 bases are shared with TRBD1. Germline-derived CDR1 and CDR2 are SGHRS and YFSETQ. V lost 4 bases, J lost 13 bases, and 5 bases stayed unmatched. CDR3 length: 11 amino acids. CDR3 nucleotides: TGCGCCAGCAGCCAGGGGGACAGCCAGTTCTTC. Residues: CASSQGDSQFF.

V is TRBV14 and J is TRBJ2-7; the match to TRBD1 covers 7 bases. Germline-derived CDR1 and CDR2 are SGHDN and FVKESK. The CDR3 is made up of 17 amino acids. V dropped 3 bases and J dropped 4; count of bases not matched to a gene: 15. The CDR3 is CASSQDIRDRWGYEQYF. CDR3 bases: TGTGCCAGCAGCCAGGATATCCGGGACAGATGGGGTTACGAGCAGTACTTC.

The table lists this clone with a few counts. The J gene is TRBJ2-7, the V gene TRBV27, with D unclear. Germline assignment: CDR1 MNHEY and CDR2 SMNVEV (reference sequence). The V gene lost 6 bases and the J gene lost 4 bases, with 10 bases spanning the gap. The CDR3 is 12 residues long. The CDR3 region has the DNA TGTGCCAGCAGGAGTAGCATTTACGAGCAGTACTTC. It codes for CASRSSIYEQYF.

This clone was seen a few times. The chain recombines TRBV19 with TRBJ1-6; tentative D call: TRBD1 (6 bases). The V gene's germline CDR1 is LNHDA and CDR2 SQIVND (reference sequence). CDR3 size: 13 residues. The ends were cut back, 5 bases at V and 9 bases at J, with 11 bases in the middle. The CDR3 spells CASSPGTLSPLHF. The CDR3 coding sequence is TGTGCCAGTAGTCCCGGGACACTTTCACCCCTCCACTTT.

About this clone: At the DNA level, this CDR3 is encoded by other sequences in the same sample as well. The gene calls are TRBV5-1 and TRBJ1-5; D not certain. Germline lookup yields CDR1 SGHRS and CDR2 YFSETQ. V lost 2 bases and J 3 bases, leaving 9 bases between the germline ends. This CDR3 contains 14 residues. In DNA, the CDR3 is TGCGCCAGCAGCTTTGGCGGTTACAATCAGCCCCAGCATTTT. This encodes CASSFGGYNQPQHF.

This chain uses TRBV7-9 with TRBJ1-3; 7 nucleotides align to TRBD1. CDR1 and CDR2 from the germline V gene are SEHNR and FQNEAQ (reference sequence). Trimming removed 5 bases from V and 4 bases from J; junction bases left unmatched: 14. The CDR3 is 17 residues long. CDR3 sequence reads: CASSTHPGQFLGNTIYF. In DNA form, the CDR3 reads TGTGCCAGCAGCACACACCCGGGACAGTTCTTGGGAAACACCATATATTTT.

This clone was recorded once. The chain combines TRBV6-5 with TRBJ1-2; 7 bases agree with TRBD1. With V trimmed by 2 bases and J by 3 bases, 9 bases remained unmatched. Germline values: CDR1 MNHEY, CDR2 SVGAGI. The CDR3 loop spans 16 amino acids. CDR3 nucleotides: TGTGCCAGCAGTTACCTCTCATCCGGACAGGACTATGGCTACACCTTC. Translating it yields CASSYLSSGQDYGYTF.

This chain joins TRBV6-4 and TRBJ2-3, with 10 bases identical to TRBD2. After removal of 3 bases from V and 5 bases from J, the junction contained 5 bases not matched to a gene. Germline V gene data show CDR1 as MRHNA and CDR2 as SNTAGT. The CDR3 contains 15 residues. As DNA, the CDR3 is TGTGCCAGCAGTGAATCGTCTAGCGGGAGAGATACGCAGTATTTT. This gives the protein CASSESSSGRDTQYF.

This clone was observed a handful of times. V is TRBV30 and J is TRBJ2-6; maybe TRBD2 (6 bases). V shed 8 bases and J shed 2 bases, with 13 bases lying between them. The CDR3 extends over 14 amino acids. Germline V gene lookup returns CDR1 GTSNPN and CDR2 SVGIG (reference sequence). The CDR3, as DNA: TGTGCCGCGGGGCTAGGGGCTGGGGCCAACGTCCTGACTTTC. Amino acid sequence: CAAGLGAGANVLTF.

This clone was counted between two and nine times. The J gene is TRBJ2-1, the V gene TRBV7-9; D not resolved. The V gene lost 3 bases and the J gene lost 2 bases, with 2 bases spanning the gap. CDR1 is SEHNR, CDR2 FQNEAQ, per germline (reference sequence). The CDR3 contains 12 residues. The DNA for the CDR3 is TGTGCCAGCAGCTTCACCTACAATGAGCAGTTCTTC. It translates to CASSFTYNEQFF.

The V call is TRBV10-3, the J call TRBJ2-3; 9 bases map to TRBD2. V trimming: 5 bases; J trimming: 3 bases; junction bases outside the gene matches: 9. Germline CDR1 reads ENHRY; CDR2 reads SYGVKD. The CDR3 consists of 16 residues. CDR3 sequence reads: CAISTRELAGTDTQYF. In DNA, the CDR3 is TGTGCCATCAGTACACGAGAACTAGCGGGTACAGATACGCAGTATTTT.

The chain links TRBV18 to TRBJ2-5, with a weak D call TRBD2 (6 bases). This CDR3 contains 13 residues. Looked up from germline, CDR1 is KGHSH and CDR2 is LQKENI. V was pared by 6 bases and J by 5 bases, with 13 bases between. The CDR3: CASSPSGGETQYF. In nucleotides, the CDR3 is TGTGCCAGCTCCCCCAGCGGAGGGGAGACCCAGTACTTC.

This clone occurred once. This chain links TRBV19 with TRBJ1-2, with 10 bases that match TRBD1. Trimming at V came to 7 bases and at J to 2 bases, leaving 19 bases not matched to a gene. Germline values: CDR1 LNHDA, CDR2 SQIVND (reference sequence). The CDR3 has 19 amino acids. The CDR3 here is CASTPPFWDRGIGNYGYTF. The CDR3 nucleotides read TGTGCCAGTACCCCACCATTCTGGGACAGGGGAATAGGAAACTATGGCTACACCTTC.

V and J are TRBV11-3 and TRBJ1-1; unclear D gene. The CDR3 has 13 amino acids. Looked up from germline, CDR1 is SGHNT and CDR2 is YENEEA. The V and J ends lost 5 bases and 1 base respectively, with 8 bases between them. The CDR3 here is CASSVTANTEAFF. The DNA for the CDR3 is TGTGCCAGCAGCGTTACAGCGAACACTGAAGCTTTCTTT.

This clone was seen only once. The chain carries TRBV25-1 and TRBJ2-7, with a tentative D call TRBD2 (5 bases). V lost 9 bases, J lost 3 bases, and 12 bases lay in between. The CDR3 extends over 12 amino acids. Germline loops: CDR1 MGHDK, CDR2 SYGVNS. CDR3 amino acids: CARADGGYEQYF. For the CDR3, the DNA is TGTGCCAGAGCGGACGGAGGCTACGAGCAGTACTTC.